Shown below are 8 T cell receptor beta chains from a single sample sequenced in a study of blood T cells in healthy people across ages. Next came a second PCR, run for about 7 to 12 cycles, which used a sample-barcoded 5' primer along with a J-beta primer mix. TCRdb ran MiXCR on the 5' RACE reads and lists one entry per CDR3 protein. The profile shows about 1.4 million distinct CDR3 sequences, around 55% of them singletons. Sequencing was carried out using blood. The receptors were sampled from a man younger than 35 in good health.

This chain connects TRBV12-3 or TRBV12-4 to TRBJ2-3; TRBD1 agrees at 7 bases. V lost 4 bases, J lost 4 bases, and 5 bases stayed unmatched. The CDR3 is 14 amino acids. Here the CDR3 DNA reads TGTGCCAGCAGTTCGACAGGGCGGTCAGATACGCAGTATTTT. Its protein product is CASSSTGRSDTQYF.

The chain employs TRBV9 and TRBJ2-1, with 9 bases lining up with TRBD1. This CDR3 contains 14 residues. With V trimmed by 3 bases and J by 8 bases, 6 bases remained unmatched. Germline values: CDR1 SGDLS, CDR2 YYNGEE. The CDR3 here is CASSGTTGGDEQFF. CDR3 nucleotide sequence: TGTGCCAGCAGCGGAACCACAGGGGGCGATGAGCAGTTCTTC.

This sequence joins TRBV20-1 and TRBJ1-6, with D possibly TRBD1 on 5 matching bases. V lost 3 bases and J lost 10, with 16 bases in between. Germline CDR1 and CDR2: DFQATT and SNEGSKA (reference sequence). The CDR3 has 14 residues. The CDR3 nucleotides are TGCAGTGCTAGGAGGACTACAGAGGGGTCACCCCTCCACTTT. This translates into CSARRTTEGSPLHF.

The chain employs TRBV7-9 and TRBJ2-5; D may be TRBD2 (5 bases). V lost 6 bases, J lost 1 base, and 15 bases lay in between. The CDR3 covers 15 residues. Germline lookup yields CDR1 SEHNR and CDR2 FQNEAQ (reference sequence). The CDR3 nucleotides are TGTGCCAGCAGTCGCGGCCGGCTAGCCCAAGAGACCCAGTACTTC. Its translation is CASSRGRLAQETQYF. Variable domain in full (rest from reference TRBV7-9 and TRBJ2-5): DTGVSQNPRHKITKRGQNVTFRCDPISEHNRLYWYRQTLGQGPEFLTYFQNEAQLEKSRLLSDRFSAERPKGSFSTLEIQRTEQGDSAMYLCASSRGRLAQETQYFGPGTRLLVL.

The V and J genes are TRBV20-1 and TRBJ2-1; D ambiguous. Germline V lookup: CDR1 DFQATT, CDR2 SNEGSKA (reference sequence). Deletions cut 3 bases from V and 4 bases from J, with 13 bases between. The CDR3 consists of 14 residues. The CDR3: CSASLGRLYNEQFF. CDR3 DNA: TGCAGTGCTAGCTTGGGTAGGCTATACAATGAGCAGTTCTTC.

The rearrangement joins TRBV29-1 to TRBJ2-5; D is unresolved. Germline CDR1 and CDR2: SQVTM and ANQGSEA. Deletions cut 4 bases from V and 5 bases from J, with 8 bases between. This CDR3 contains 11 residues. The CDR3 is CSVVNLETQYF. CDR3 DNA: TGCAGCGTTGTTAATCTCGAGACCCAGTACTTC.

The chain uses TRBV20-1 and TRBJ2-5; a possible D gene is TRBD1 (6 bases). This CDR3 comprises 13 residues. CDR1 and CDR2 (germline): DFQATT, SNEGSKA (reference sequence). V lost 5 bases and J lost 2, with 12 bases in between. The CDR3 nucleotides read TGCAGTGCTCATCTCAGGGGACAAGAGACCCAGTACTTC. Its protein product is CSAHLRGQETQYF.

V is TRBV7-2 and J is TRBJ2-3; D possibly uses TRBD1 or TRBD2 (5 bases each). Germline V lookup: CDR1 SGHTA, CDR2 FQGNSA. The CDR3 runs 15 residues. The V end was cut by 5 bases, the J end by 2 bases, with 14 bases between. The CDR3, as DNA: TGTGCCAGCAGCCCCAGGGCGGAGGTCACAGATACGCAGTATTTT. It yields the protein CASSPRAEVTDTQYF.